This T cell receptor (beta chain) came from a study of long-term antiretroviral therapy in people with HIV. Study background: Of all samples, the earliest predate the 2015 immediate-ART recommendation by about a decade.

A word on this clone: Its antigen is as yet unknown.

The germline CDR1 and CDR2 sequences are SQVTM and ANQGSEA. J was trimmed by 2 bases and V by 6 bases; bases with no gene match: 13. The CDR3 extends over 16 amino acids. Findings and caveats of the study: Controls showed broader CDR3 length ranges than did the HIV repertoires.

A v3.0 immunoSEQ assay was performed at survey level. Sequencing used immunoSEQ multiplex PCR; TCRdb keeps in-frame clones, though not all of them. The sample shows 35,000 or so clones, 80% to 90% of them seen only once. The source material was unsorted PBMCs, sampled 2.2 years after starting antiretroviral therapy. This TCR was recovered from a man aged 18 to 35 with HIV. This rearrangement joins TRBV29-1 to TRBJ2-7; 10 nucleotides line up with TRBD1. The CDR3 sequence is CSVVGRVGTGAYEQYF. The CDR3 DNA sequence: TGCAGCGTCGTGGGGCGGGTAGGGACAGGGGCCTACGAGCAGTACTTC.